This is a list of T cell receptor beta chains from one sample in a study of cytomegalovirus exposure and HLA in healthy donors. Assay used: immunoSEQ multiplex PCR; TCRdb lists only in-frame clones, some missing. In the table there are approximately 89,000 clones, 85% of which are singletons. The sample was PBMCs. The receptors stem from a man aged 40-49 years in good health and CMV-seropositive. CDR3s include the opening cysteine and the closing phenylalanine or tryptophan. Each record gives: D gene, V gene, J gene, clone size, CDR3 protein, CDR3 DNA. D genes are given only for firm matches. The size entry is marked missing in some rows and otherwise reads once, few, many or a size class.

D: TRBD1; V: TRBV4-1; J: TRBJ2-5; size: NA; CDR3: CASSLGQGETQYF; DNA: TGCGCCAGCAGCCTCGGACAGGGGGAGACCCAGTACTTC
D: NA; V: TRBV19; J: TRBJ2-5; size: NA; CDR3: CASSIERGGETQYF; DNA: TGTGCCAGTAGTATAGAGCGGGGCGGGGAGACCCAGTACTTC
D: NA; V: TRBV6-5; J: TRBJ1-1; size: NA; CDR3: CASSLKINTEAFF; DNA: TGTGCCAGCAGTTTAAAAATCAACACTGAAGCTTTCTTT
D: TRBD1; V: TRBV6-1; J: TRBJ1-2; size: once; CDR3: CASSAWTGDGYTF; DNA: TGTGCCAGCAGCGCCTGGACAGGGGATGGCTACACCTTC
D: NA; V: TRBV4-1; J: TRBJ2-7; size: NA; CDR3: CASSQVRTLGADEQYF; DNA: TGCGCCAGCAGCCAAGTGAGAACCCTGGGGGCCGACGAGCAGTACTTC
D: NA; V: TRBV12-5; J: TRBJ2-5; size: NA; CDR3: CASGLGTGTKETQYF; DNA: TGTGCTAGTGGTTTGGGGACAGGGACTAAAGAGACCCAGTACTTC
D: NA; V: TRBV19; J: TRBJ1-2; size: NA; CDR3: CASSPTRSGYTF; DNA: TGTGCCAGTAGTCCGACGCGGAGCGGCTACACCTTC
D: TRBD1; V: TRBV7-9; J: TRBJ1-2; size: NA; CDR3: CASSPQGARLSGYTF; DNA: TGTGCCAGCAGCCCCCAGGGGGCGCGTTTAAGTGGCTACACCTTC
D: TRBD1; V: TRBV4-1; J: TRBJ1-4; size: NA; CDR3: CASSPQGATNEKLFF; DNA: TGCGCCAGCAGCCCCCAGGGGGCAACTAATGAAAAACTGTTTTTT
D: NA; V: TRBV11-2; J: TRBJ1-1; size: NA; CDR3: CASRRAGMNTEAFF; DNA: TGTGCCAGCAGAAGAGCAGGGATGAACACTGAAGCTTTCTTT
D: NA; V: TRBV7-9; J: TRBJ1-5; size: few; CDR3: CASSSGVNQPQHF; DNA: TGTGCCAGCAGCTCAGGGGTCAATCAGCCCCAGCATTTT
D: TRBD1; V: TRBV12-5; J: TRBJ2-2; size: once; CDR3: CASGPRGSGELFF; DNA: TGTGCTAGTGGCCCCAGGGGGAGCGGGGAGCTGTTTTTT
D: NA; V: TRBV5-1; J: TRBJ2-7; size: NA; CDR3: CASSPAVTYEQYF; DNA: TGCGCCAGCAGCCCCGCGGTAACCTACGAGCAGTACTTC